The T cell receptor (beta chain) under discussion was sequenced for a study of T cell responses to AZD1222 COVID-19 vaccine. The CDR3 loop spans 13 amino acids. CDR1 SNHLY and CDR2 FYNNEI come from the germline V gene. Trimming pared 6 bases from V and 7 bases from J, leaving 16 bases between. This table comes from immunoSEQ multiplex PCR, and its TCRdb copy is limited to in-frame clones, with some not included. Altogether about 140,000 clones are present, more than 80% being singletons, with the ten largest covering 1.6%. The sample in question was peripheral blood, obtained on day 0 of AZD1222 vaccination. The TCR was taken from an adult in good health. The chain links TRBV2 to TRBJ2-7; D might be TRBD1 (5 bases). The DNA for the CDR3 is TGTGCCAGCAGCCCGCAAGGGGTCTGGGAGCAGTACTTC. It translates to CASSPQGVWEQYF. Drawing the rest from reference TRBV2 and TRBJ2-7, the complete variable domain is EPEVTQTPSHQVTQMGQEVILRCVPISNHLYFYWYRQILGQKVEFLVSFYNNEISEKSEIFDDQFSVERPDGSNFTLKIRSTKLEDSAMYFCASSPQGVWEQYFGPGTRLTVT.